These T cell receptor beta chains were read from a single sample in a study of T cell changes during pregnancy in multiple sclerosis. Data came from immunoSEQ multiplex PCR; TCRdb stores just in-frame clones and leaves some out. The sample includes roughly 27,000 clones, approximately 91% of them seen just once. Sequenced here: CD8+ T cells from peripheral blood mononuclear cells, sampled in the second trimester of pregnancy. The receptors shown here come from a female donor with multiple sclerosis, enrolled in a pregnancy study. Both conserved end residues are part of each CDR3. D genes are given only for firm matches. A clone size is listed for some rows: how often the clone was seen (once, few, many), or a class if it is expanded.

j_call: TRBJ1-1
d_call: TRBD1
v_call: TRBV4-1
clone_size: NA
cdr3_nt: TGCGCCAGCAGCCAAGTACAGGGGAGGTATACTGAAGCTTTCTTT
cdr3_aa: CASSQVQGRYTEAFF

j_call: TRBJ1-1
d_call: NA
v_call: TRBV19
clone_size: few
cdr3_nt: TGTGCCAGTAGTAGCCCCTTCACCAGGGATGAAGCTTTCTTT
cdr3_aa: CASSSPFTRDEAFF

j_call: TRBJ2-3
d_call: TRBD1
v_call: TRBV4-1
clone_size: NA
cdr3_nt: TGCGCCAGCAGCCAGACCCCCCCGGGACAGAGGAGCACAGATACGCAGTATTTT
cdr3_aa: CASSQTPPGQRSTDTQYF

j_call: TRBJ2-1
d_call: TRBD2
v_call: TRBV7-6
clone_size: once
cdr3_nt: TGTGCCAGCAGCGTACTAGCGGTGTCCTACAATGAGCAGTTCTTC
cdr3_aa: CASSVLAVSYNEQFF

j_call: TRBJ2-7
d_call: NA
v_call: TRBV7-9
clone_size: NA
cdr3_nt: TGTGCCAGCAGCCCCCCTAGTGCTCTCAGCTCCTACGAGCAGTACTTC
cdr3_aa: CASSPPSALSSYEQYF

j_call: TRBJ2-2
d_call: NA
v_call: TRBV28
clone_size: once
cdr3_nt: TGTGCCAGCAGTTTAAGCAACAGGGTCGCCCGGGAGCTGTTTTTT
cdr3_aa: CASSLSNRVARELFF

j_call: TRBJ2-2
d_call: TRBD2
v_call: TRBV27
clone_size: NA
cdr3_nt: TGTGCCAGCAGTCCTTCAGCGGGGGAAAGTGGCGGGGAGCTGTTTTTT
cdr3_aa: CASSPSAGESGGELFF

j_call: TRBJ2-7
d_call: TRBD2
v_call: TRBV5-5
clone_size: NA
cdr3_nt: TGTGCCAGCAGCGCGGCGGGGCTAGCGGGGAGGGAGCAGTACTTC
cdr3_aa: CASSAAGLAGREQYF

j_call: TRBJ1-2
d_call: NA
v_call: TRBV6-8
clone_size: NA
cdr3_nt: TGTGCCAGCAGCGGGACGGCCGGAGGGAAAGGCTACACCTTC
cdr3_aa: CASSGTAGGKGYTF

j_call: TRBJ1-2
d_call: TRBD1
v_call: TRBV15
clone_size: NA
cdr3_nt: TGTGCCACCAGCAGAACCGAGGACAGGAGGGGATGGGGTAACTATGGCTACACCTTC
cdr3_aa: CATSRTEDRRGWGNYGYTF

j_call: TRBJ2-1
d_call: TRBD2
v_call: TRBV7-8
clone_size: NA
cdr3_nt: TGTGCCAGCAGTCCGGGACTAGCGGGGGGTCATGAGCAGTTCTTC
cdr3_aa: CASSPGLAGGHEQFF

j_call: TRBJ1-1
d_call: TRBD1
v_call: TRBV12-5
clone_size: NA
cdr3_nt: TGTGCTAGTGGCGGGGACAGGGGGTACACTGAAGCTTTCTTT
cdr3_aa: CASGGDRGYTEAFF

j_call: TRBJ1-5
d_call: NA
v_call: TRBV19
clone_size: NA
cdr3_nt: TGTGCCAGTAGTATCACAGGCTATAGCAATCAGCCCCAGCATTTT
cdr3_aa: CASSITGYSNQPQHF

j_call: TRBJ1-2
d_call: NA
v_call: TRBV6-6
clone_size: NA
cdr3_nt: TGTGCCAGCAGTTACTCGTCCACACAGTGGTACGGCTACACCTTC
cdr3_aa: CASSYSSTQWYGYTF

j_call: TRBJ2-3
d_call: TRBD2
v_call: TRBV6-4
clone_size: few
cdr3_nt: TGTGCCAGCAGTGCTAGCGGGGGGGCCACAGATACGCAGTATTTT
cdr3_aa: CASSASGGATDTQYF

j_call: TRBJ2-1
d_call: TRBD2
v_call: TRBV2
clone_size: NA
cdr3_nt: TGTGCCAGCAGTGATGGGGGGGGACTTAACAATGAGCAGTTCTTC
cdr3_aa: CASSDGGGLNNEQFF

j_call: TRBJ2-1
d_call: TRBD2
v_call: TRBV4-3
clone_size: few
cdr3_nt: TGCGCCAGCAGCTCACTAGCGGGGGGCTCCTACAATGAGCAGTTCTTC
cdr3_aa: CASSSLAGGSYNEQFF

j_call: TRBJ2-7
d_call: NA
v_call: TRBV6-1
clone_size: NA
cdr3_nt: TGTGCCAGCAGTGAATTAACAGGGCCCACCTACGAGCAGTACTTC
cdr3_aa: CASSELTGPTYEQYF

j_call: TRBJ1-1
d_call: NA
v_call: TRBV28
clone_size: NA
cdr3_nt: TGTGCCAGCAGTCCCCGACAGGAGAACACTGAAGCTTTCTTT
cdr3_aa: CASSPRQENTEAFF

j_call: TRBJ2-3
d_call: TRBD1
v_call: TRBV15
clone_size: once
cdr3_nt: TGTGCCACCAGCGTCGGGACAGGGGCCACAGATACGCAGTATTTT
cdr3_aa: CATSVGTGATDTQYF

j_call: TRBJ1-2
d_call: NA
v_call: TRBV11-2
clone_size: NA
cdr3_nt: TGTGCCAGCAGCACGACAGCGGGTAACTATGGCTACACCTTC
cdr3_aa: CASSTTAGNYGYTF

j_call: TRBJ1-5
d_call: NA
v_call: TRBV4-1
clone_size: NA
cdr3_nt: TGCGCCAGCAGCCAAGCGCCTTACCACGAGTTGGATCAGCCCCAGCATTTT
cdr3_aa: CASSQAPYHELDQPQHF

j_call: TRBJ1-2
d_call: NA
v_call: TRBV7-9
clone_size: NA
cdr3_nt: TGTGCCAGCAGCACCGTGACAGGCAACTATGGCTACACCTTC
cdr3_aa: CASSTVTGNYGYTF

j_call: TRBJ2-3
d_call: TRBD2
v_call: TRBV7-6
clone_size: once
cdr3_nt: TGTGCCAGCAGCTTACCTTCCCTGCGGGGGGACGGCACAGATACGCAGTATTTT
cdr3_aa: CASSLPSLRGDGTDTQYF

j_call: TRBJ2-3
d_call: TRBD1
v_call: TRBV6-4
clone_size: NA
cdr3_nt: TGTGCCAGCAGTGCCCGGACAGGGGAATCAGATACGCAGTATTTT
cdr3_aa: CASSARTGESDTQYF

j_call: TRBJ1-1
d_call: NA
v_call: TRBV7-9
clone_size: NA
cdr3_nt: TGTGCCAGCAGCCCAGTACGTCCGGGGTTCACTGAAGCTTTCTTT
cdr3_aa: CASSPVRPGFTEAFF

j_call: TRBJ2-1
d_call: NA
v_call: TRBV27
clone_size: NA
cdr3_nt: TGTGCCAGCAGCATTAGCGGTAGCTCCTACAATGAGCAGTTCTTC
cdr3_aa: CASSISGSSYNEQFF

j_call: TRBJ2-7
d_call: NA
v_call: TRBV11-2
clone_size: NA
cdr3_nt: TGTGCCAGCAGCCCCCCCTCCGGGACTCACTACGAGCAGTACTTC
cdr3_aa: CASSPPSGTHYEQYF

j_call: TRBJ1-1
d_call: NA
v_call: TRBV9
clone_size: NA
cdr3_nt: TGTGCCAGCAGCGTAGGGGGGAGGGCGAGGAACACTGAAGCTTTCTTT
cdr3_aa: CASSVGGRARNTEAFF

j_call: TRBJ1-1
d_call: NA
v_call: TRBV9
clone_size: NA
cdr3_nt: TGTGCCAGCAGCGCCCACCGGGAAAGCATGAACACTGAAGCTTTCTTT
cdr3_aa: CASSAHRESMNTEAFF

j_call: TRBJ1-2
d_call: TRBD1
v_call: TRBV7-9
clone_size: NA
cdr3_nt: TGTGCCAGCAGCCCATACAGACAGGGTAGAGGCTACACCTTC
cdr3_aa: CASSPYRQGRGYTF

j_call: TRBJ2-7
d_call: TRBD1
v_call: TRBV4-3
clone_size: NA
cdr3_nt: TGCGCCAGCAGCCAAGGGGTAAACCGGGGGACAGGGTTTAGGATCTACGAGCAGTACTTC
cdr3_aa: CASSQGVNRGTGFRIYEQYF

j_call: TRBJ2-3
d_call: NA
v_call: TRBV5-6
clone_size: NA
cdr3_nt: TGTGCCAGCAGCGCAATACCAGGGGCGCAGTATTTT
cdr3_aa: CASSAIPGAQYF

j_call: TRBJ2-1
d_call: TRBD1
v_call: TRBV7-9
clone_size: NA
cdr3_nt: TGTGCCAGCAGCCAACTAACAGGGGGCCTCGACAATGAGCAGTTCTTC
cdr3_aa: CASSQLTGGLDNEQFF

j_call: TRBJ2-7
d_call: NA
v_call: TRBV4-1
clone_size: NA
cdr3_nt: TGCGCCAGCAGCCAAAATGCGGGAACCTACGAGCAGTACTTC
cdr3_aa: CASSQNAGTYEQYF

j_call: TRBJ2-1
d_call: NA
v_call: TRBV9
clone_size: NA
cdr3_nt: TGTGCCAGCAGCCATCGGAGCGTGAACAATGAGCAGTTCTTC
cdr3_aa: CASSHRSVNNEQFF

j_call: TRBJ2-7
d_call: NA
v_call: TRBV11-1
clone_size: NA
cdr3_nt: TGTGCCAGCAGCCTCACAGCGGTTTCCTACGAGCAGTACTTC
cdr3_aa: CASSLTAVSYEQYF

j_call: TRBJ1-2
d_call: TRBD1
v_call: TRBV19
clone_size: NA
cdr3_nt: TGTGCCAGTAGTGGGACAGGGATCGGCTACACCTTC
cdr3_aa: CASSGTGIGYTF

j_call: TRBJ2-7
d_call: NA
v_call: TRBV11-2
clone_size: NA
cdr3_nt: TGTGCCAGCAGCTTAGATCTGTCCGAGCAGTACTTC
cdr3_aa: CASSLDLSEQYF

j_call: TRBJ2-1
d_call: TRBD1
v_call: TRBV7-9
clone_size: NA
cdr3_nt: TGTGCCAGCAGCACACCCCGGACAGGCACCCAGATTCACAATGAGCAGTTCTTC
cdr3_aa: CASSTPRTGTQIHNEQFF

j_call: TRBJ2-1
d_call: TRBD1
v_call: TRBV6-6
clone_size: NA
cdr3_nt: TGTGCCAGCAGTAGCCCCCGGGACAGGGGCGACTATGAGCAGTTCTTC
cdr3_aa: CASSSPRDRGDYEQFF

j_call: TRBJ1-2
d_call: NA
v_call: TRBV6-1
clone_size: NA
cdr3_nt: TGTGCCAGCAGTGATTGGGGGGTGAACTATGGCTACACCTTC
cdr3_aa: CASSDWGVNYGYTF

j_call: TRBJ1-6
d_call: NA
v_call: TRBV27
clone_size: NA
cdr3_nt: TGTGCCAGCAGCCTAAACTGGGGAGGCACCTATAATTCACCCCTCCACTTT
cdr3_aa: CASSLNWGGTYNSPLHF

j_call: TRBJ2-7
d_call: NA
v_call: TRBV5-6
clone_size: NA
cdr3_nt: TGTGCCAGCAGCTCAACAGGGTCCGAGCAGTACTTC
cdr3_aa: CASSSTGSEQYF

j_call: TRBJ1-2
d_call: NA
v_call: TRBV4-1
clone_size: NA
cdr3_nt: TGCGCCAGCAGCCAAGATCGCGGGGCGTACTATGGCTACACCTTC
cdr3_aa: CASSQDRGAYYGYTF

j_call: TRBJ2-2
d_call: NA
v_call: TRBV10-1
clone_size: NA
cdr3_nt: TGCGCCAGCAGTGAGTCGGGCATTACCGGGGAGCTGTTTTTT
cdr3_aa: CASSESGITGELFF